The following is a TCR beta chain sequence with its context. The data derive from a study of blood T cell repertoires in COVID-19. Across the whole study: From the United States, Italy and Spain came samples of acute and convalescent COVID-19. PBMCs, B-cell-depleted T cells, or T cells were the source of the cDNA or gDNA that made up the material.

In the authors' methods: Amplification from reference gene primers served as the basis for estimated nucleated cell counts. TCRdb's table, derived via immunoSEQ multiplex PCR, lists solely in-frame clones and lacks some. Clonal size and the V and J genes are those of that table, whereas D and trimming came from the DNA. The sample carries 150,000 to 200,000 clones, approximately 89% recorded once. Material for sequencing was peripheral blood. This TCR came from a man between 65 and 85 years old with acute or convalescent COVID-19.

The CDR3 protein is CASSLQGNNSPLHF. The CDR3 DNA reads as TGCGCCAGCAGCTTACAGGGAAATAATTCACCCCTCCACTTT. The chain is built from TRBV5-1 and TRBJ1-6; D perhaps matches TRBD1 (6 bases). The CDR3 is 14 amino acids. Germline assignment: CDR1 SGHRS and CDR2 YFSETQ. Trimming cost V 2 bases and J 5 bases, with 8 bases left between them.